This TCR beta chain is drawn from a study of control samples from healthy donors and cancer patients. V lost 4 bases to trimming and J lost 6 bases, with 16 bases between them. In germline, CDR1 is SGHTA, CDR2 FQGNSA. The CDR3 sequence is 15 residues long. The method was immunoSEQ multiplex PCR; TCRdb's version includes in-frame clones alone and lacks a portion of them. The sample has about 130,000 clones; about 88% are singletons. This sequence originates from a man aged 45-60 years in good health. Sequencing was carried out using blood. The gene calls are TRBV7-2 and TRBJ2-4; D may be TRBD1 or TRBD2 (6 bases each). The CDR3 DNA reads as TGTGCCAGCAGCTCCTCCCGGGGGCCGGGAAACATTCAGTACTTC. It codes for CASSSSRGPGNIQYF.